The present T cell receptor (beta chain) was sequenced within a study of blood T cell repertoires in COVID-19. Patients at the Seattle site were enrolled during active infection and followed longitudinally. Sequencing used immunoSEQ multiplex PCR; TCRdb keeps in-frame clones, though not all of them. The sample includes roughly 120,000 clones, more than 80% seen only once; the top ten take around 5.5%. The CDR3 contains 15 residues. Trimming removed 3 bases at V and 7 bases at J, with 15 bases between. Germline assignment: CDR1 MGHDK and CDR2 SYGVNS. The sequencing input was peripheral blood. V usage is TRBV25-1 and J usage is TRBJ1-4; D perhaps matches TRBD1 (5 bases). The receptor comes from a woman aged 55-75 years with COVID-19, enrolled during active disease. CDR3 residues: CASSDSRSGGEKLFF. The DNA of the CDR3 is TGTGCCAGCAGTGACTCCCGATCCGGGGGTGAAAAACTGTTTTTT.